This TCR beta chain was sequenced during a study of T cell changes during pregnancy in multiple sclerosis. The repertoire was sequenced with immunoSEQ multiplex PCR; TCRdb's copy has only in-frame clones and lacks some. The table lists 60,000 to 80,000 clones, about 85% of them singletons. Trimming removed 4 bases at V and 4 bases at J, with 8 bases between. The CDR3 is made up of 13 amino acids. The germline gives CDR1 MGHDK, CDR2 SYGVNS. Here the sequenced sample was peripheral blood, taken before pregnancy. The receptor was derived from a female donor with multiple sclerosis, enrolled in a pregnancy study. This chain joins TRBV25-1 and TRBJ1-3; TRBD1 might be the D (6 bases). The CDR3 coding sequence is TGTGCCAGCAGTGGGACAGTCGGAAACACCATATATTTT. This translates into CASSGTVGNTIYF.